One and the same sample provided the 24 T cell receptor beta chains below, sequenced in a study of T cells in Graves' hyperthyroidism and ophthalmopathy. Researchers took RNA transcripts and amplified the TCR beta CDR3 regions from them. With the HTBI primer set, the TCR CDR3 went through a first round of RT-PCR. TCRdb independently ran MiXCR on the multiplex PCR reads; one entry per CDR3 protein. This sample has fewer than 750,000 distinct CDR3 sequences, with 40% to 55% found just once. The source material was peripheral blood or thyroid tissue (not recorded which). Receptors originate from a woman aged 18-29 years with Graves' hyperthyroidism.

CDR3 DNA sequence: TGCAGTGCTAGGGCGGGACTAGCGGACAATGAGCAGTTCTTC. As protein: CSARAGLADNEQFF. The V call is TRBV20-1, the J call TRBJ2-7, with 11 bases that match TRBD2. The end of the DNA fits TRBJ2-1 better, so the J call may be wrong. The CDR3 spans 14 residues. The germline V gene encodes CDR1 DFQATT and CDR2 SNEGSKA (reference sequence).

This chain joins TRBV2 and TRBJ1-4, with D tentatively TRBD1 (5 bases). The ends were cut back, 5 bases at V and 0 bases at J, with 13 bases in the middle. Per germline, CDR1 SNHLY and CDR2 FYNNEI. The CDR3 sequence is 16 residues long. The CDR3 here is CASSYGHFATNEKLFF. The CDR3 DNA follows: TGTGCCAGCAGTTATGGACACTTCGCAACTAATGAAAAACTGTTTTTT.

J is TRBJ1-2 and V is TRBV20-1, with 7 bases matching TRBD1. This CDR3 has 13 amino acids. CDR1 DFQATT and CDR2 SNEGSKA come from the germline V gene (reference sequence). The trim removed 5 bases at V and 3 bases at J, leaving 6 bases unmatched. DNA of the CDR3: TGCAGTGCTCAGGGGGGGAAGGACTATGGCTACACCTTC. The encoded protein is CSAQGGKDYGYTF.

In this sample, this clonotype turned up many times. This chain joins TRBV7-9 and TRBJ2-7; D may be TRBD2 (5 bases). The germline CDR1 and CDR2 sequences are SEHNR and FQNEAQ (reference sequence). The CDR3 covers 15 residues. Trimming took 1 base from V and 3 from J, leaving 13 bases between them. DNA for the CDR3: TGTGCCAGCAGCTTAGTTAGTGGGAGAGACTACGAGCAGTACTTC. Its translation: CASSLVSGRDYEQYF.

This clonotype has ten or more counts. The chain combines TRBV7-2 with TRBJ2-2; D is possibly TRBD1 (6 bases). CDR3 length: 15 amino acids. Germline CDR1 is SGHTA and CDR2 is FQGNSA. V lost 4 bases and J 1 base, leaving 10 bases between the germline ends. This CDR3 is CASSYTTGNTGELFF. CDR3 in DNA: TGTGCCAGCAGCTACACGACAGGGAACACCGGGGAGCTGTTTTTT.

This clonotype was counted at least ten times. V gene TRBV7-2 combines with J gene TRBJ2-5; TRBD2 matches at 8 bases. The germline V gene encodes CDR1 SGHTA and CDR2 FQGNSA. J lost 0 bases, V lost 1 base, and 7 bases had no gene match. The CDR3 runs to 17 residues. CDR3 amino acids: CASSLDSGGMYQETQYF. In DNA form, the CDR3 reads TGTGCCAGCAGCTTAGACTCGGGAGGGATGTACCAAGAGACCCAGTACTTC.

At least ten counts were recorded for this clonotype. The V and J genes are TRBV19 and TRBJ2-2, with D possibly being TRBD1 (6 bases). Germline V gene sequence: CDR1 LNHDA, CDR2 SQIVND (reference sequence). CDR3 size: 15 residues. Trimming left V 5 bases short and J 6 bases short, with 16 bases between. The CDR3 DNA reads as TGTGCCAGTAGTTTTCACAGGGAGCTGGCCGGGGAGCTGTTTTTT. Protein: CASSFHRELAGELFF.

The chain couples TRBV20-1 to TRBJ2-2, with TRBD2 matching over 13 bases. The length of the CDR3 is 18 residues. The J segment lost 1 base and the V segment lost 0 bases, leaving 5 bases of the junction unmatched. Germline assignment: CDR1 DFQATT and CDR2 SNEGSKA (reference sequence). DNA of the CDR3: TGCAGTGCTAGAGATCAGACTAGCGGGAGGTGGAACACCGGGGAGCTGTTTTTT. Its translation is CSARDQTSGRWNTGELFF.

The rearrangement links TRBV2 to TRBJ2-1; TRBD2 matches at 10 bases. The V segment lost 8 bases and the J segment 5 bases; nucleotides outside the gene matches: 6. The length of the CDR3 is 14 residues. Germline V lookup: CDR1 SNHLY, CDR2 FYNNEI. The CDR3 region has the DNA TGTGCCAGCGGCCGGACTAGCGGAAACAATGAGCAGTTCTTC. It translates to CASGRTSGNNEQFF.

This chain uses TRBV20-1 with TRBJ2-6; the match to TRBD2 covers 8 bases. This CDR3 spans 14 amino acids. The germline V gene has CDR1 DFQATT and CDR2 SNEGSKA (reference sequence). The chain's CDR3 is CSVEGMKRENVLTF. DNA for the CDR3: TGCAGCGTTGAGGGGATGAAGCGGGAGAACGTCCTGACTTTC.

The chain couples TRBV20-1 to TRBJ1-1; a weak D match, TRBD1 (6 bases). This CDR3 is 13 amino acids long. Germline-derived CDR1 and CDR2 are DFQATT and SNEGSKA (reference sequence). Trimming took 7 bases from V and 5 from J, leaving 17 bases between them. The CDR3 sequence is CSGAGTKGTEAFF. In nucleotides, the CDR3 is TGCAGTGGCGCCGGGACAAAGGGGACTGAAGCTTTCTTT.

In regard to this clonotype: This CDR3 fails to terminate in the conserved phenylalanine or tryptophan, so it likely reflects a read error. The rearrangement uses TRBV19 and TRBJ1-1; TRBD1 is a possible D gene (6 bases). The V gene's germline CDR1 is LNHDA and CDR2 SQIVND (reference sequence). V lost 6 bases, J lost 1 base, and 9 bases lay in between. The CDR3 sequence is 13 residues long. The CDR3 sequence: CASRNRENTEAFV. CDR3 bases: TGTGCCAGTAGGAACAGGGAGAACACTGAAGCTTTCGTT.

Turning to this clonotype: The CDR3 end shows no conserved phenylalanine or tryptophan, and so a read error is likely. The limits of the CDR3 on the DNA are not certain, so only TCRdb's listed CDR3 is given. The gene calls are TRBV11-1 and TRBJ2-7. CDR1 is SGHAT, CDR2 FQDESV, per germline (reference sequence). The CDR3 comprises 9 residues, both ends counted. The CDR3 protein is CASSESEWR.

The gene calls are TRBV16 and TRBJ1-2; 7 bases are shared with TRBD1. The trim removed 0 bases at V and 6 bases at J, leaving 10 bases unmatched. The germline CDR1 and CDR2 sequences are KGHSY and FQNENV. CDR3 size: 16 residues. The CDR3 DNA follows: TGTGCCAGCAGCCAATCGAAGACAGGGCCATTTCATGGCTACACCTTC. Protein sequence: CASSQSKTGPFHGYTF.

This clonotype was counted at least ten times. CDR3 protein: CASSYLADQPQHF. The CDR3 bases are TGTGCCAGCAGTTACTTAGCCGATCAGCCCCAGCATTTT. The V call is TRBV6-6, the J call TRBJ1-5; no clear D gene. Trimming removed 1 base at V and 5 bases at J, with 6 bases between. The CDR3 is made up of 13 amino acids. Germline-derived CDR1 and CDR2 are MNHNY and SVGAGI (reference sequence).

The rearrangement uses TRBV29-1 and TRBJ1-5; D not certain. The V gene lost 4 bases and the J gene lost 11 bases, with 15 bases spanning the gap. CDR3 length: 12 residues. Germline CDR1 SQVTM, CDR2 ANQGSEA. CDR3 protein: CSVGRFQETQHF. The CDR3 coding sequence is TGCAGCGTTGGCAGATTCCAAGAGACCCAGCATTTT.

CDR3 sequence reads: CASSRVAVQETQYF. The CDR3, as DNA: TGTGCCAGCAGCCGAGTCGCGGTCCAAGAGACCCAGTACTTC. The rearrangement joins TRBV7-9 to TRBJ2-5, with D unresolved. The V gene lost 5 bases and the J gene lost 1 base, with 11 bases spanning the gap. The germline V gene has CDR1 SEHNR and CDR2 FQNEAQ (reference sequence). This CDR3 contains 14 residues.

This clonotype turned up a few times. CDR3 region: CASSQMGGHEQFF. Written as DNA, the CDR3 is TGTGCCAGCAGCCAAATGGGCGGCCATGAGCAGTTCTTC. The chain couples TRBV7-9 to TRBJ2-1; D unresolved. This CDR3 contains 13 residues. CDR1 is SEHNR and CDR2 is FQNEAQ in the germline V gene (reference sequence). V gave up 5 bases and J gave up 8 bases, with 13 bases separating them.

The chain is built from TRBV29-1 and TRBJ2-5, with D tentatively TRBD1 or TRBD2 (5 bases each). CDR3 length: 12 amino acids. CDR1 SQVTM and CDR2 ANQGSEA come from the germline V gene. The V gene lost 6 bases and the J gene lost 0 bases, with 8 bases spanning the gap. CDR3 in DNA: TGCAGCGTAGAGGGGAACCAAGAGACCCAGTACTTC. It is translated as CSVEGNQETQYF. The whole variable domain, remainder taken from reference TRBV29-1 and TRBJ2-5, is SAVISQKPSRDICQRGTSLTIQCQVDSQVTMMFWYRQQPGQSLTLIATANQGSEATYESGFVIDKFPISRPNLTFSTLTVSNMSPEDSSIYLCSVEGNQETQYFGPGTRLLVL.

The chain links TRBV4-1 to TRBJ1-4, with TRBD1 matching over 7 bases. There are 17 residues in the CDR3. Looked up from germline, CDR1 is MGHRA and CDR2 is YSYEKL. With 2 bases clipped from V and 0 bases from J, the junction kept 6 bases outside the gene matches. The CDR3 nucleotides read TGCGCCAGCAGCCAACGGACAGGAGCCGCAACTAATGAAAAACTGTTTTTT. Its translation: CASSQRTGAATNEKLFF.

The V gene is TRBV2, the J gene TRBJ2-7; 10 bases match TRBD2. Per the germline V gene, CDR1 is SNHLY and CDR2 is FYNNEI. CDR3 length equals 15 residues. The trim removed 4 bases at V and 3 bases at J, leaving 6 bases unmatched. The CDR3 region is CASSAPAGGSYEQYF. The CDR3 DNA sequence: TGTGCCAGCAGTGCTCCAGCGGGAGGGAGCTACGAGCAGTACTTC.

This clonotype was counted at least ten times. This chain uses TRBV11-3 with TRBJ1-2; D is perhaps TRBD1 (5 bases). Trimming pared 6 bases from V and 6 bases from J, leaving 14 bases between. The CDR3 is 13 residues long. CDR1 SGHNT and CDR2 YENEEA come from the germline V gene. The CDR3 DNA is TGTGCCAGCAGTATCGACAGAAGCGATGGCTACACCTTC. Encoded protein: CASSIDRSDGYTF. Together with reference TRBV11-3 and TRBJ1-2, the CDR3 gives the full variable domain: EAGVVQSPRYKIIEKKQPVAFWCNPISGHNTLYWYLQNLGQGPELLIRYENEEAVDDSQLPKDRFSAERLKGVDSTLKIQPAELGDSAVYLCASSIDRSDGYTFGSGTRLTVV.

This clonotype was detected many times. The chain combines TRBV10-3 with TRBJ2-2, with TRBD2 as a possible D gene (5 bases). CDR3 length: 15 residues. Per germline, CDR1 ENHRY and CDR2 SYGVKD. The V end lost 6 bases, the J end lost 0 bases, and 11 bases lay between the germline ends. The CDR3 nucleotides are TGTGCCATCAGGAGGACGGGGACGAACACCGGGGAGCTGTTTTTT. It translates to CAIRRTGTNTGELFF.

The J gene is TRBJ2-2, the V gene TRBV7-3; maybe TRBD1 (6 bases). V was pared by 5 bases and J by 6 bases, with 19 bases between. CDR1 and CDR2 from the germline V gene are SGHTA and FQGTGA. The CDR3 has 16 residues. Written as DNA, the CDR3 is TGTGCCAGCAGCCCAACAACGACAGGAATAGCCGGGGAGCTGTTTTTT. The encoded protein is CASSPTTTGIAGELFF.